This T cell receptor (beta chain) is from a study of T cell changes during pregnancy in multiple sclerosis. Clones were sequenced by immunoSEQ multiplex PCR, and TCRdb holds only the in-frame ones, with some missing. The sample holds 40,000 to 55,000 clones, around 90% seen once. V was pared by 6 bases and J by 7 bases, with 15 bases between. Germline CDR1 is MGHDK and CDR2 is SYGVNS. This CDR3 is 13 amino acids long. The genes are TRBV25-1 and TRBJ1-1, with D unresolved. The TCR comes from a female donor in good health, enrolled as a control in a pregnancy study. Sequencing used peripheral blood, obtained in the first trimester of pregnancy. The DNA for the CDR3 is TGTGCCAGCAGCGGAATTACGGGTGGTGAAGCTTTCTTT. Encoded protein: CASSGITGGEAFF.